The clone carrying this T cell receptor (beta chain) has a single count. Its antigen is as yet unknown. The entry originates in a study of shared clonotypes between healthy human individuals. Repertoires were generated with immunoSEQ multiplex PCR, while TCRdb's copy carries only in-frame clones and drops some. The table has approximately 980,000 clones, more than 75% seen once. The CDR3 is 13 residues long. V lost 3 bases to trimming and J lost 2 bases, with 9 bases between them. Overall study findings and caveats: The study found lower generation probabilities in non-shared clonotypes than in those shared by all four donors. For sorted subsets, rarefaction showed incomplete sequencing despite large depth.

Only Caucasian adults living in Nashville, Tennessee served as donors. The rearrangement joins TRBV5-3 to TRBJ2-7; D uncertain. TRBV5-3 has ORF status, its function being uncertain. Sequencing was performed on memory CD4+ T cells sorted from blood. The subset here: CD45RA-negative fraction. This TCR was sampled from a man between 18 and 35 years old in good health. In DNA form, the CDR3 reads TGTGCCAGAAGCTGTAGGGCCCCCTACGAGCAGTACTTC. Residues: CARSCRAPYEQYF.